This T cell receptor (beta chain) was identified in a study of T cells after somatic rescue of genetic block. In germline, CDR1 is LNHDA, CDR2 SQIVND (reference sequence). The CDR3 is 15 amino acids. The V gene lost 7 bases and the J gene lost 1 base, with 14 bases spanning the gap. Sequencing used immunoSEQ multiplex PCR; TCRdb keeps in-frame clones, though not all of them. The sample yields approximately 100,000 clones, just under 90% seen once. Sequencing input: peripheral blood mononuclear cells (PBMCs). The chain links TRBV19 to TRBJ1-5; perhaps TRBD1 as D (6 bases). The source of this sequence is a woman aged 18-30 years. The DNA of the CDR3 is TGTGCCAGTACCCTCGACAGGTCCAGCAATCAGCCCCAGCATTTT. Translated: CASTLDRSSNQPQHF.